What follows are 25 T cell receptor beta chains derived from one specimen sequenced in a study of T cell responses to AZD1222 COVID-19 vaccine. TCRdb's copy holds only in-frame clones and misses some; the assay was immunoSEQ multiplex PCR. Of some 130,000 clones detected, 80% to 90% appear once; the ten largest clones hold around 1.6%. The sequenced sample was peripheral blood, obtained on day 0 of AZD1222 vaccination. The receptors originated from an adult in good health.

The chain employs TRBV27 and TRBJ1-1; no definite D call. The V and J ends lost 3 bases and 6 bases respectively, with 11 bases between them. This CDR3 is built from 13 residues. Looked up from germline, CDR1 is MNHEY and CDR2 is SMNVEV (reference sequence). The CDR3 sequence: CASSFGSGAEAFF. The DNA of the CDR3 is TGTGCCAGCAGTTTTGGGTCGGGCGCTGAAGCTTTCTTT.

This rearrangement joins TRBV18 to TRBJ1-5; 8 bases fit TRBD1. V was pared by 3 bases and J by 2 bases, with 3 bases of the junction left unmatched. In germline, CDR1 is KGHSH, CDR2 LQKENI. The CDR3 loop spans 15 amino acids. Here the CDR3 DNA reads TGTGCCAGCTCACCCCCGACAGGGGGCAATCAGCCCCAGCATTTT. It encodes CASSPPTGGNQPQHF.

The rearrangement uses TRBV6-4 and TRBJ1-4; D is unclear. Germline CDR1 is MRHNA and CDR2 is SNTAGT. V was clipped by 2 bases and J by 3 bases, with 7 bases between them. There are 14 residues in the CDR3. The CDR3 loop is CASSDRAANEKLFF. The CDR3, as DNA: TGTGCCAGCAGTGACAGGGCCGCTAATGAAAAACTGTTTTTT.

The chain has TRBV28 and TRBJ1-6; D is perhaps TRBD1 (6 bases). The CDR3 loop spans 15 amino acids. Trimming left V 3 bases short and J 7 bases short, with 13 bases between. From germline, CDR1 is MDHEN and CDR2 SYDVKM. CDR3 in DNA: TGTGCCAGCAGTTTCTCCCAGGGGTACAATTCACCCCTCCACTTT. Translation gives CASSFSQGYNSPLHF.

In DNA, the CDR3 is TGTGCCAGCAGCTCGGCTAAGGGCCGCCAAGAGACCCAGTACTTC. Protein product: CASSSAKGRQETQYF. The chain couples TRBV7-9 to TRBJ2-5; no clear D. CDR3 length: 15 amino acids. Trimming took 4 bases from V and 1 from J, leaving 13 bases between them. Germline V CDR1 and CDR2: SEHNR, FQNEAQ (reference sequence).

This clone was counted a single time. J is TRBJ2-2 and V is TRBV7-8; D remains unclear. Germline V gene sequence: CDR1 SGHVS, CDR2 FQNEAQ. The V and J ends lost 1 base and 0 bases respectively, with 18 bases between them. The length of the CDR3 is 19 residues. In DNA form, the CDR3 reads TGTGCCAGCAGCTTAGTTAGAATACGGGCAACCGCGAACACCGGGGAGCTGTTTTTT. Amino acid sequence: CASSLVRIRATANTGELFF.

The chain is built from TRBV3-1 (or the pseudogene TRBV3-2) and TRBJ2-7; a weak D match, TRBD2 (6 bases). V lost 0 bases, J lost 7 bases, and 16 bases lay in between. The length of the CDR3 is 15 residues. Germline V gene sequence: CDR1 LGHDT, CDR2 YNNKEL (reference sequence). The CDR3 loop reads CASSQDGGGGREQYF. In nucleotides, the CDR3 is TGTGCCAGCAGCCAAGATGGTGGTGGAGGGCGTGAGCAGTACTTC.

The V gene is TRBV24-1, the J gene TRBJ1-5; no firm D call. The CDR3 covers 13 residues. Looked up from germline, CDR1 is KGHDR and CDR2 is SFDVKD. V was cut by 0 bases and J by 6 bases, with 5 bases left in between. CDR3 loop: CATSDLESQPQHF. The DNA for the CDR3 is TGTGCCACCAGTGATTTGGAGAGTCAGCCCCAGCATTTT.

Only a few counts were recorded for this clone. The chain is built from TRBV6-5 and TRBJ1-5; the D gene is possibly TRBD1 (6 bases). Between the trimmed V and J ends, which lost 6 bases and 6 bases, there was a span of 15 bases. CDR1 is MNHEY, CDR2 SVGAGI, per germline. This CDR3 is built from 14 residues. DNA for the CDR3: TGTGCCAGCAGGGCAACAGGGTTCGGTCAGCCCCAGCATTTT. This translates into CASRATGFGQPQHF.

The chain carries TRBV5-1 and TRBJ1-2; no reliable D call. Germline V CDR1 and CDR2: SGHRS, YFSETQ. The CDR3 has 14 residues. Trimming pared 0 bases from V and 3 bases from J, leaving 9 bases between. Here the CDR3 reads CASSLEGYDYGYTF. The DNA for the CDR3 is TGCGCCAGCAGCTTGGAAGGGTACGACTATGGCTACACCTTC.

The V call is TRBV6-2 or TRBV6-3, the J call TRBJ2-3; D is perhaps TRBD2 (6 bases). The germline gives CDR1 MNHEY, CDR2 SVGEGT. The V end was cut by 4 bases, the J end by 0 bases, with 20 bases between. This CDR3 comprises 18 residues. The CDR3 reads CASSSNLGGSSSTDTQYF. CDR3 in DNA: TGTGCCAGCAGTTCCAACTTGGGGGGATCTTCTAGCACAGATACGCAGTATTTT.

This clone was picked up a small number of times. The chain employs TRBV9 and TRBJ2-1, with TRBD2 matching 9 bases. The junction had 9 bases not matched to a gene; V was cut back by 6 bases and J by 5 bases. The CDR3 is made up of 15 amino acids. Germline CDR1 and CDR2: SGDLS and YYNGEE. CDR3 nucleotides: TGTGCCAGCACCCTTGGGGGACTAGCAAACAATGAGCAGTTCTTC. Its translation is CASTLGGLANNEQFF.

The V and J genes are TRBV5-1 and TRBJ2-1; TRBD2 might be the D (5 bases). The length of the CDR3 is 14 residues. V was trimmed by 0 bases and J by 15 bases, leaving 19 bases between them. Germline loops: CDR1 SGHRS, CDR2 YFSETQ. The CDR3 DNA follows: TGCGCCAGCAGCTTGGATCCGAGCGCGCTAGCCCCGTTCTTC. It specifies CASSLDPSALAPFF.

The J gene is TRBJ2-1, the V gene TRBV7-2, with a tentative D call TRBD2 (7 bases). V lost 5 bases to trimming and J lost 3 bases, with 20 bases between them. Germline assignment: CDR1 SGHTA and CDR2 FQGNSA. The CDR3 runs to 17 residues. In nucleotides, the CDR3 is TGTGCCAGCAGCCCCTCCTGGGGGAGGGGGAACTACAATGAGCAGTTCTTC. Protein sequence: CASSPSWGRGNYNEQFF.

V and J are TRBV5-1 and TRBJ2-3; TRBD2 is a possible D gene (6 bases). V was cut by 3 bases and J by 11 bases, with 19 bases left in between. Germline V gene sequence: CDR1 SGHRS, CDR2 YFSETQ. This CDR3 spans 14 amino acids. In DNA, the CDR3 is TGCGCCAGCAGCTCCGGTAACCCGGGGGAGTTGCAGTATTTT. It translates to CASSSGNPGELQYF.

The V call is TRBV19, the J call TRBJ1-5; 9 bases are a match to TRBD1. The V segment lost 6 bases and the J segment 7 bases; nucleotides outside the gene matches: 4. CDR1 is LNHDA and CDR2 is SQIVND in the germline V gene (reference sequence). The CDR3 extends over 13 amino acids. As DNA, the CDR3 is TGTGCCAGTAGGGACAGGGGCCAACAGCCCCAGCATTTT. Protein sequence: CASRDRGQQPQHF.

The chain uses TRBV4-1 and TRBJ2-3; 9 bases align to TRBD1. From germline, CDR1 is MGHRA and CDR2 YSYEKL. The CDR3 spans 15 residues. Germline trimming cut 0 bases from V and 7 bases from J; bases unmatched to any gene: 5. The CDR3 DNA reads as TGCGCCAGCAGCCAAGATCTGGGGACAGGGAATACGCAGTATTTT. This sequence encodes CASSQDLGTGNTQYF.

The rearrangement uses TRBV5-8 and TRBJ1-5, with D possibly matching TRBD1 (5 bases). There are 15 residues in the CDR3. Germline assignment: CDR1 SGHTS and CDR2 YDEGEE. V lost 4 bases and J 6 bases, leaving 17 bases between the germline ends. The CDR3 loop reads CASSRGRERGQPQHF. The CDR3 DNA reads as TGTGCCAGCAGCCGCGGCAGGGAAAGAGGTCAGCCCCAGCATTTT.

The genes are TRBV4-3 and TRBJ2-1, with 14 bases lining up with TRBD2. Losses at the gene ends were 1 base for V and 5 bases for J; bases not matched to a gene: 13. CDR3 length: 20 amino acids. The germline CDR1 and CDR2 sequences are LGHNA and YSLEER. CDR3 protein: CASSQARGTSGSIFHNEQFF. In DNA form, the CDR3 reads TGCGCCAGCAGCCAAGCTCGCGGGACTAGCGGGAGTATATTTCACAATGAGCAGTTCTTC.

V and J are TRBV10-3 and TRBJ1-2; 8 nucleotides line up with TRBD1. The CDR3 consists of 13 residues. V was pared by 10 bases and J by 0 bases, with 4 bases of the junction left unmatched. The V gene's germline CDR1 is ENHRY and CDR2 SYGVKD. CDR3 sequence: CATQTGANYGYTF. The CDR3, as DNA: TGTGCCACCCAGACAGGGGCTAACTATGGCTACACCTTC.

A single count supports this clone. V and J are TRBV30 and TRBJ1-1, with D uncertain. V lost 2 bases and J 0 bases, leaving 7 bases between the germline ends. This CDR3 has 13 amino acids. Germline lookup yields CDR1 GTSNPN and CDR2 SVGIG (reference sequence). CDR3 in amino acids: CAWSPTMNTEAFF. The CDR3 nucleotides are TGTGCCTGGAGTCCCACTATGAACACTGAAGCTTTCTTT.

This clone was seen a handful of times. V is TRBV29-1 and J is TRBJ1-1, with 7 bases that match TRBD1. This CDR3 has 14 residues. Germline V lookup: CDR1 SQVTM, CDR2 ANQGSEA. With 7 bases clipped from V and 1 base from J, the junction kept 9 bases outside the gene matches. The DNA of the CDR3 is TGCAGCGCTTCCGACAGGGCGAAGAACACTGAAGCTTTCTTT. Its translation is CSASDRAKNTEAFF.

The V gene is TRBV21-1, the J gene TRBJ1-5; TRBD1, the table's D call, lacks a check against the DNA. TRBV21-1 corresponds to a pseudogene. This CDR3 comprises 17 residues. In DNA form, the CDR3 reads TGTGCCAGCAGCAAAAAGGAAGAACAGGTAGAAGATCAGCCCCAGCATTTT. Its protein product is CASSKKEEQVEDQPQHF.

This clone was seen once. V usage is TRBV7-3 and J usage is TRBJ2-7; 7 nucleotides agree with TRBD1. This CDR3 comprises 14 residues. J lost 5 bases, V lost 3 bases, and 7 bases had no gene match. CDR1 is SGHTA, CDR2 FQGTGA, per germline. The CDR3 reads CASSFLDRAHEQYF. The CDR3 coding sequence is TGTGCCAGCAGCTTTCTCGACAGGGCCCACGAGCAGTACTTC.

This clone has only a few counts. This chain links TRBV5-1 with TRBJ1-2, with 7 bases identical to TRBD1. J was trimmed by 4 bases and V by 4 bases; bases with no gene match: 7. The germline gives CDR1 SGHRS, CDR2 YFSETQ. The CDR3 has 14 residues. This chain's CDR3 is CASSSLTGAYGYTF. For the CDR3, the DNA is TGCGCCAGCAGCAGTCTCACAGGGGCCTATGGCTACACCTTC.